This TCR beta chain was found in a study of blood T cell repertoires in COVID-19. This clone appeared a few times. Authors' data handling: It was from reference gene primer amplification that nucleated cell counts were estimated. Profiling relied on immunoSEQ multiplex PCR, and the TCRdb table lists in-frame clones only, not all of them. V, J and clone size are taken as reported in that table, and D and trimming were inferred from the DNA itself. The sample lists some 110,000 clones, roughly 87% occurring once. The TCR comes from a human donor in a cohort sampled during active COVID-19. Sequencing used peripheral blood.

The CDR3 DNA reads TGTGCCAGCAGCTTGAAGGGGCCGAACACTGAAGCTTTCTTT. Amino acid sequence: CASSLKGPNTEAFF. The chain is built from TRBV5-4 and TRBJ1-1; D is perhaps TRBD1 (5 bases). The CDR3 sequence is 14 residues long. The V and J ends lost 1 base and 1 base respectively, with 8 bases between them. Germline lookup yields CDR1 SGHNT and CDR2 YYREEE (reference sequence).